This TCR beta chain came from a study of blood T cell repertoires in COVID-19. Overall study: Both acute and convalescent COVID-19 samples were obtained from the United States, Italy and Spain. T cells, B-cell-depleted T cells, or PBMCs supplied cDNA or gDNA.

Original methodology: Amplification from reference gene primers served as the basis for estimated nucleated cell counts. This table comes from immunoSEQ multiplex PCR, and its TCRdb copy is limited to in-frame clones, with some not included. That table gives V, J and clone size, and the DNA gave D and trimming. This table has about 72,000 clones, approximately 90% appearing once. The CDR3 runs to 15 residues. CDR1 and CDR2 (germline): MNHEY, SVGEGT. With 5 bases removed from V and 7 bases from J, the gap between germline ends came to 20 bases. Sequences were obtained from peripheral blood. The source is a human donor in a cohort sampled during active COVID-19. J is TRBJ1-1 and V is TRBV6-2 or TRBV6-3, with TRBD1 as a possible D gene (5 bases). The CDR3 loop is CASSHQGDRFSEAFF. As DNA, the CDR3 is TGTGCCAGCAGTCACCAGGGTGATCGGTTTAGTGAAGCTTTCTTT.